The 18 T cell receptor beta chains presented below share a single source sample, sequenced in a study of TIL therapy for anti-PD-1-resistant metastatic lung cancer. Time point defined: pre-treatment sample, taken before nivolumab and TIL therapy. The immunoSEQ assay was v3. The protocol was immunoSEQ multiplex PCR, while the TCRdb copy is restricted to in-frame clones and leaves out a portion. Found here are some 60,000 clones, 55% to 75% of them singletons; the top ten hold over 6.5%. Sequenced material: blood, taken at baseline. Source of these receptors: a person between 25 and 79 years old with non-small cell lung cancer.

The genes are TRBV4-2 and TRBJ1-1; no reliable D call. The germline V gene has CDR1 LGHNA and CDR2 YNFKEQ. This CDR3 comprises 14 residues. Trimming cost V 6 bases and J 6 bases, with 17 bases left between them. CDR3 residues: CASRPSVEKAEAFF. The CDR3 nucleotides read TGTGCCAGCAGACCGAGTGTAGAGAAGGCTGAAGCTTTCTTT.

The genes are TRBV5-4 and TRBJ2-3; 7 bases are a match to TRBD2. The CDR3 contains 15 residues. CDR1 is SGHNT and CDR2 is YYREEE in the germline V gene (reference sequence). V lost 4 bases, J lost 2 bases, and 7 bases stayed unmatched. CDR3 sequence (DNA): TGTGCCAGCAGCCGTGGAGCGGGAACCACAGATACGCAGTATTTT. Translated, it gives CASSRGAGTTDTQYF.

As DNA, the CDR3 is TGCGCCAGCAGCCAGACACTAGCGGGAGTTGAGACCCAGTACTTC. Translation: CASSQTLAGVETQYF. This chain joins TRBV4-1 and TRBJ2-5; 11 bases match TRBD2. With 3 bases clipped from V and 5 bases from J, the junction kept 5 bases outside the gene matches. CDR1 is MGHRA, CDR2 YSYEKL, per germline. The CDR3 covers 15 residues.

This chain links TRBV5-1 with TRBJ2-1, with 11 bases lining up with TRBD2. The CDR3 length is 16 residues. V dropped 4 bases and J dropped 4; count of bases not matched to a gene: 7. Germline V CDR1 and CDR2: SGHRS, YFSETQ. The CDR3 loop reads CASSNAGTSGYNEQFF. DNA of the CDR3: TGCGCCAGCAGCAACGCTGGGACTAGCGGTTACAATGAGCAGTTCTTC.

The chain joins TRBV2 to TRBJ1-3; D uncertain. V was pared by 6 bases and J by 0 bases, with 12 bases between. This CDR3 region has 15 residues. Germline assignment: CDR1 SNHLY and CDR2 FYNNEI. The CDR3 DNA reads TGTGCCAGCAGGGACCGCGCCCTCTCTGGAAACACCATATATTTT. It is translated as CASRDRALSGNTIYF.

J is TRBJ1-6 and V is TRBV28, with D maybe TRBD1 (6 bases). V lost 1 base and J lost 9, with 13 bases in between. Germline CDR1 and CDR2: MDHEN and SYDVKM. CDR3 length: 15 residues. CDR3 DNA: TGTGCCAGCAGTTTATATCCAACAGGGTCTTCACCCCTCCACTTT. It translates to CASSLYPTGSSPLHF.

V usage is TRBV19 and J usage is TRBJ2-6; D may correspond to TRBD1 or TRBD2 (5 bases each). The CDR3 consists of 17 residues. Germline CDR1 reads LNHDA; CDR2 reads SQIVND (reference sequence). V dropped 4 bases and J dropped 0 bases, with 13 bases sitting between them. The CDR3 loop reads CASSTTGTGSGANVLTF. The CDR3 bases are TGTGCCAGTAGTACCACTGGGACCGGCTCTGGGGCCAACGTCCTGACTTTC.

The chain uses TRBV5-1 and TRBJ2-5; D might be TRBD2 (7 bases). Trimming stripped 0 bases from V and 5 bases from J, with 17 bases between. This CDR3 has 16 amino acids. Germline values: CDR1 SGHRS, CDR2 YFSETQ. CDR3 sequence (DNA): TGCGCCAGCAGCTTGGAGGGCGGGGGCCGTGGGGAGACCCAGTACTTC. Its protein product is CASSLEGGGRGETQYF.

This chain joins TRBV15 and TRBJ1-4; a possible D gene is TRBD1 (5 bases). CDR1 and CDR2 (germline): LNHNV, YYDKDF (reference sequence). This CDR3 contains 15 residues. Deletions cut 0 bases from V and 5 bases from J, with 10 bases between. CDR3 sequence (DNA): TGTGCCACCAGCAGAGATAGGTGGGACAATGAAAAACTGTTTTTT. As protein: CATSRDRWDNEKLFF. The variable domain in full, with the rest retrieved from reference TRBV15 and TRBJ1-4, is DAMVIQNPRYQVTQFGKPVTLSCSQTLNHNVMYWYQQKSSQAPKLLFHYYDKDFNNEADTPDNFQSRRPNTSFCFLDIRSPGLGDTAMYLCATSRDRWDNEKLFFGSGTQLSVL.

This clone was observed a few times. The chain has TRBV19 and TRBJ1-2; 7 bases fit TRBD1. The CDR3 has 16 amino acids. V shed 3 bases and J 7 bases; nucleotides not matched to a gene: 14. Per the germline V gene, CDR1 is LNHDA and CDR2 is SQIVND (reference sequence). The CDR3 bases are TGTGCCAGTAGTATTTCGGGGACAGTGGAGGAGGGTGGCTACACCTTC. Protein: CASSISGTVEEGGYTF.

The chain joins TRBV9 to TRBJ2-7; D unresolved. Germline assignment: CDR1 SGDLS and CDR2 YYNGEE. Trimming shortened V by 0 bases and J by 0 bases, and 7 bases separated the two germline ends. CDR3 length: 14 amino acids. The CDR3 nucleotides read TGTGCCAGCAGCGTAGCGCCGAGCTCCTACGAGCAGTACTTC. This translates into CASSVAPSSYEQYF.

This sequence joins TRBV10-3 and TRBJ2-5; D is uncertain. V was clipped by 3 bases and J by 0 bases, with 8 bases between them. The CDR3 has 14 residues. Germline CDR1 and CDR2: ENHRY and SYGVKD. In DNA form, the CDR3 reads TGTGCCATCAGTGATCGGGCCCACCAAGAGACCCAGTACTTC. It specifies CAISDRAHQETQYF.

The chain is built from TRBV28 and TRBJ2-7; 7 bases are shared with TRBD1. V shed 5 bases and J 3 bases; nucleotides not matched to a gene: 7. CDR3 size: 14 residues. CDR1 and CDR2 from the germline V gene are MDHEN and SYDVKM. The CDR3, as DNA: TGTGCCAGCAGTGCCGGGACAGCCAACTACGAGCAGTACTTC. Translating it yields CASSAGTANYEQYF.

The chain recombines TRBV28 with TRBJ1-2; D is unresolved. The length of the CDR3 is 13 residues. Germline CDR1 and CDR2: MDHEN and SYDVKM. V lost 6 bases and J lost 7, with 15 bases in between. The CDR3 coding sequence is TGTGCCAGCAGAAAGCGGACGGTGTTTGGCTACACCTTC. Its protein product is CASRKRTVFGYTF.

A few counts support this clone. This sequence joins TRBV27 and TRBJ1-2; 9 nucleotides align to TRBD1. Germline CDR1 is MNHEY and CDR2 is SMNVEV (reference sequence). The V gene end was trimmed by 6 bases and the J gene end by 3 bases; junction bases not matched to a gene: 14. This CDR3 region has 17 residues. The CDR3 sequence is CASSTRGQGWDYYGYTF. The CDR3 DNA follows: TGTGCCAGCAGCACGCGGGGACAGGGATGGGATTACTATGGCTACACCTTC.

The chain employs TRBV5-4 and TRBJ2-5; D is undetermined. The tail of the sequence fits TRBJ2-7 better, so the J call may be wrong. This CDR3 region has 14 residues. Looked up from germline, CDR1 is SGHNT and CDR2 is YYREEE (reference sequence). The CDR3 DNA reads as TGTGCCAGCAGCTTGGCGCAGGCCCCCTACGAGCAGTACTTC. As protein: CASSLAQAPYEQYF.

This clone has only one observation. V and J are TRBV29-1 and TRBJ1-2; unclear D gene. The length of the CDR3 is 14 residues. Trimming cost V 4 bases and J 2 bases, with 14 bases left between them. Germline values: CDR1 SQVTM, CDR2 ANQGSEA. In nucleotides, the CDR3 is TGCAGCGTTGGGGTGGTGGGTTGGAACTATGGCTACACCTTC. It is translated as CSVGVVGWNYGYTF.

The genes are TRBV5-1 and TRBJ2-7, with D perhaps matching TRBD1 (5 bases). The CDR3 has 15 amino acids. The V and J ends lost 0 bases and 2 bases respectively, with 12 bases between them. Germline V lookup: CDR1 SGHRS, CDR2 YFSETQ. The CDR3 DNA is TGCGCCAGCAGCTTGGATGGGGCGCCAGCCTACGAGCAGTACTTC. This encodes CASSLDGAPAYEQYF.